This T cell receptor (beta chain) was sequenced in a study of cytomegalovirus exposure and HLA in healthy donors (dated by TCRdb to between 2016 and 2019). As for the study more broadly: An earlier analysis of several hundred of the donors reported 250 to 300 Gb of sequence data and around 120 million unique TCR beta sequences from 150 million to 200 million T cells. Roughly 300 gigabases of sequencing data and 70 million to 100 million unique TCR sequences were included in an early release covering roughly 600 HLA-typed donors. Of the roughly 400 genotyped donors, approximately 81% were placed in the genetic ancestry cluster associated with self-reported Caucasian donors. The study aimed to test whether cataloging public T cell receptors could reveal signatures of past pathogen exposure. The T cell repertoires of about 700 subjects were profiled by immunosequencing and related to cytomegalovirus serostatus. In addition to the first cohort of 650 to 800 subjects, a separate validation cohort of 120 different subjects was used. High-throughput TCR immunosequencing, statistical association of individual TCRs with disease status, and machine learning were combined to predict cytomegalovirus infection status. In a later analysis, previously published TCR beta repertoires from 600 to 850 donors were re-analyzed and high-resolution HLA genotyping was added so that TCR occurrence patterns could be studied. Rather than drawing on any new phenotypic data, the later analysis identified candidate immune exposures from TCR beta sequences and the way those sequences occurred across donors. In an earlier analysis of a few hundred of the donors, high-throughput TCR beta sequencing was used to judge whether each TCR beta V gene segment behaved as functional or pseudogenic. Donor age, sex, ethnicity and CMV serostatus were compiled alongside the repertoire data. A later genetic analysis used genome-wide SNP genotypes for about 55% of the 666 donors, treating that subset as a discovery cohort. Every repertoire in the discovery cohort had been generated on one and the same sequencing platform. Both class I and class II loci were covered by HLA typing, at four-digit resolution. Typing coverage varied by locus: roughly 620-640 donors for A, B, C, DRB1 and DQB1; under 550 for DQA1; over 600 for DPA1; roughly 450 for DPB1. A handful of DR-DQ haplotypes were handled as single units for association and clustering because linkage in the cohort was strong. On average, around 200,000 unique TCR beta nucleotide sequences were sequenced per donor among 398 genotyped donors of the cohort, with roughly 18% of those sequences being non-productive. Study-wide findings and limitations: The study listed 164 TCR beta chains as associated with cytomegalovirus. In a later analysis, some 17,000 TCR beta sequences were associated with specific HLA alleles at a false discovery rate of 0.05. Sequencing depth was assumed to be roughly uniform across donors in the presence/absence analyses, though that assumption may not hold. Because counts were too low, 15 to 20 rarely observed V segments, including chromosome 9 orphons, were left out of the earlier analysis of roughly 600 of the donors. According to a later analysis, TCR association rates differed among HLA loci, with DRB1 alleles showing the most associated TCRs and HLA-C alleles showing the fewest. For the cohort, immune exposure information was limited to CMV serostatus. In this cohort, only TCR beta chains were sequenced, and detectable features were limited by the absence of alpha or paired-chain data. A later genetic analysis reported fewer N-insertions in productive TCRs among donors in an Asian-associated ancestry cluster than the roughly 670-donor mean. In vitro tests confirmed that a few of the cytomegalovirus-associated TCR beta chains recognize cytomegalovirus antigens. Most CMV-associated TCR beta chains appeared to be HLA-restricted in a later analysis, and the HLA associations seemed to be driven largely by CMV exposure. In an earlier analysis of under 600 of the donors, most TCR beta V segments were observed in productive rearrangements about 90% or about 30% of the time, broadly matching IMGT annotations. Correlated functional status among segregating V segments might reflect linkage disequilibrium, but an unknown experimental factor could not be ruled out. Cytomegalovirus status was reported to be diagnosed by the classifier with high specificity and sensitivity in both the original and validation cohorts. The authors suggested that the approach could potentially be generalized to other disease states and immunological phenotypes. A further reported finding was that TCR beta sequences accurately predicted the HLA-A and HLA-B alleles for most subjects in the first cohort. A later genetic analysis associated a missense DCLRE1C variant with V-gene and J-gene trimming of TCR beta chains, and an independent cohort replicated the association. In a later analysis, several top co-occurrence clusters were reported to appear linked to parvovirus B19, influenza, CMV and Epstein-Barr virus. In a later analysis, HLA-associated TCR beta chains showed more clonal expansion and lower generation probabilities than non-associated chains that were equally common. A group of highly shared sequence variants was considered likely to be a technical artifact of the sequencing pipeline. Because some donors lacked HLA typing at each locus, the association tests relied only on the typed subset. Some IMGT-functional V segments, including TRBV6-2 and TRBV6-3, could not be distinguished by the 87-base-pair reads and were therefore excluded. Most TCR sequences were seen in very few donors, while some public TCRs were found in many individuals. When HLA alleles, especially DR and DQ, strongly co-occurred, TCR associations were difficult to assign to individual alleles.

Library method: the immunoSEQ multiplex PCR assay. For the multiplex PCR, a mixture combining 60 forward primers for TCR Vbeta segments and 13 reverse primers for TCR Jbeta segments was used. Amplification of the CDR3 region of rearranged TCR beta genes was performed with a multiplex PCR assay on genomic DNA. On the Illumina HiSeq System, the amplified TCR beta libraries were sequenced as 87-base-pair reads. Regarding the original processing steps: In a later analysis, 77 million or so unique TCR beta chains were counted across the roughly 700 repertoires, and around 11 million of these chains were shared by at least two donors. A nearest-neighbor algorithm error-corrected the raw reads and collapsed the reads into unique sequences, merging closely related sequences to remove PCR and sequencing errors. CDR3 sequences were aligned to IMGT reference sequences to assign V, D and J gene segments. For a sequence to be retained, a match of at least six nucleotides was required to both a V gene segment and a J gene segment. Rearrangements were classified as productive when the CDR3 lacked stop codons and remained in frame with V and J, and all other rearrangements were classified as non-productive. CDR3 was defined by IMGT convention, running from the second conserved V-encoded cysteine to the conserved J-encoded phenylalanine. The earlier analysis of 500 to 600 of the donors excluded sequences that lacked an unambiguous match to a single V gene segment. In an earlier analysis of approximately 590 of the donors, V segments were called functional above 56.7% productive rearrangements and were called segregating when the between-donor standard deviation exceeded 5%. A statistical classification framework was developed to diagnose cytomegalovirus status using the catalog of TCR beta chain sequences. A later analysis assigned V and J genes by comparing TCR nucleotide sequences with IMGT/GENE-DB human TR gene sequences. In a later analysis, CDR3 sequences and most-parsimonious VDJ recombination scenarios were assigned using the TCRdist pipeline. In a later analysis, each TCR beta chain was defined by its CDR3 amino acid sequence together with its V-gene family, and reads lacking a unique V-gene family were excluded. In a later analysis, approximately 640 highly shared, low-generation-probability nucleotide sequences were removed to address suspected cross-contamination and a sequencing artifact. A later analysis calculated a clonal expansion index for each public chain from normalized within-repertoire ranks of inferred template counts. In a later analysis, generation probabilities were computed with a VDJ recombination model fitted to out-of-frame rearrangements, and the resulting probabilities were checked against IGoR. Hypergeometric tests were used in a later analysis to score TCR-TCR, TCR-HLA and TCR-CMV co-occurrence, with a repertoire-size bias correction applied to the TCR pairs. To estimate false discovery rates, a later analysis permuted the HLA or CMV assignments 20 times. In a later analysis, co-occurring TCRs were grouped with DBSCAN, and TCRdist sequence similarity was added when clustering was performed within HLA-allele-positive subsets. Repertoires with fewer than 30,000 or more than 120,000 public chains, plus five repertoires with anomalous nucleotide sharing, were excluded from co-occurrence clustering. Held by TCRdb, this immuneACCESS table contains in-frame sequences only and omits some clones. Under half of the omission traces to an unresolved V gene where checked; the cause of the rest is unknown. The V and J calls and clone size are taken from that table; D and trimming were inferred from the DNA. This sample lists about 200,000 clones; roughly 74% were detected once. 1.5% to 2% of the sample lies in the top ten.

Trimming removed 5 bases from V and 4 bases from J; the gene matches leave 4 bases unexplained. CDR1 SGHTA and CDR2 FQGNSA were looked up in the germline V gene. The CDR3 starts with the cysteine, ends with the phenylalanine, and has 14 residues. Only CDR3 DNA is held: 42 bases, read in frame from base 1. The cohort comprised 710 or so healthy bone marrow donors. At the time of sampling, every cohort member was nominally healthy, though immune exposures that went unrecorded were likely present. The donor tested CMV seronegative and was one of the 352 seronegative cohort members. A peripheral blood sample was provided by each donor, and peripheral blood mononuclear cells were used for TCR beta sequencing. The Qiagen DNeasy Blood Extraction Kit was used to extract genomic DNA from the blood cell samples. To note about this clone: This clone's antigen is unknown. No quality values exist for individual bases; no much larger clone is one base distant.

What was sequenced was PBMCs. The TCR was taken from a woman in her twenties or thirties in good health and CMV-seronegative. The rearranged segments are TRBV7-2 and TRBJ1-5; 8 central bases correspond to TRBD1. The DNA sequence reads TGTGCCAGCAGCCGCCGGGACAGGAATCAGCCCCAGCATTTT. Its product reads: CASSRRDRNQPQHF. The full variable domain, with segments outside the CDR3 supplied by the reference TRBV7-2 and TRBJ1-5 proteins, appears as GAGVSQSPSNKVTEKGKDVELRCDPISGHTALYWYRQSLGQGLEFLIYFQGNSAPDKSGLPSDRFSAERTGGSVSTLTIQRTQQEDSAVYLCASSRRDRNQPQHFGDGTRLSIL.